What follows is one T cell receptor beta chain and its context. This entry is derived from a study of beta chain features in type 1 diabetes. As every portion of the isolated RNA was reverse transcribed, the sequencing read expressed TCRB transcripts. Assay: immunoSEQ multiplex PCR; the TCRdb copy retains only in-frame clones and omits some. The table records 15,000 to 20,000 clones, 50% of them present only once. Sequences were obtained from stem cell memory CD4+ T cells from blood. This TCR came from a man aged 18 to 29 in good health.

The CDR3 sequence: CASSSRLAGPREQYF. The DNA for the CDR3 is TGTGCCAGCAGCTCAAGACTAGCGGGACCCCGCGAGCAGTACTTC. This chain links TRBV7-6 with TRBJ2-7; TRBD2 matches 11 bases. Germline CDR1 reads SGHVS; CDR2 reads FNYEAQ. CDR3 length: 15 residues. V shed 4 bases and J 6 bases; nucleotides not matched to a gene: 8.